The 30 T cell receptor beta chains below all came from one sample that was sequenced in a study of a mutant IDH1 vaccine in newly diagnosed glioma. Sequencing used immunoSEQ multiplex PCR; TCRdb keeps in-frame clones, though not all of them. Of 42,000 or so clones in the sample, 83% were seen once. The sample's time point: week 35, safety follow-up. Mutant IDH1 20-mer peptide, at 300 ug, made up each vaccine dose, with topical imiquimod. For these receptors, no antigen is known. This specimen was PBMCs, taken from a glioma patient whose treatment included an IDH1 peptide vaccine. The receptors here all came from a woman in her forties or fifties with glioma.

J is TRBJ1-2 and V is TRBV5-6; no clear D. The germline gives CDR1 SGHDT, CDR2 YYEEEE. With 0 bases removed from V and 4 bases from J, the gap between germline ends came to 10 bases. CDR3 length: 14 residues. CDR3 sequence: CASSLGGEFYGYTF. CDR3 nucleotide sequence: TGTGCCAGCAGCTTGGGTGGGGAATTCTATGGCTACACCTTC.

The chain recombines TRBV27 with TRBJ1-6, with D possibly matching TRBD1 (6 bases). The length of the CDR3 is 15 residues. V dropped 0 bases and J dropped 9 bases, with 12 bases sitting between them. Germline loops: CDR1 MNHEY, CDR2 SMNVEV (reference sequence). CDR3 in DNA: TGTGCCAGCAGTTTATCGCATATGACAGGTTCACCCCTCCACTTT. This gives the protein CASSLSHMTGSPLHF.

The chain couples TRBV14 to TRBJ2-5; D is unresolved. Trimming took 2 bases from V and 4 from J, leaving 8 bases between them. Germline CDR1 reads SGHDN; CDR2 reads FVKESK. This CDR3 is 13 amino acids long. The CDR3 reads CASSQWEAETQYF. The CDR3, as DNA: TGTGCCAGCAGCCAATGGGAAGCAGAGACCCAGTACTTC. The complete variable domain, with remaining parts taken from reference TRBV14 and TRBJ2-5, reads EAGVTQFPSHSVIEKGQTVTLRCDPISGHDNLYWYRRVMGKEIKFLLHFVKESKQDESGMPNNRFLAERTGGTYSTLKVQPAELEDSGVYFCASSQWEAETQYFGPGTRLLVL.

The chain couples TRBV2 to TRBJ1-2; D is undetermined. Trimming took off 6 bases at V and 3 bases at J, with 8 bases between the two ends. There are 12 residues in the CDR3. CDR1 and CDR2 from the germline V gene are SNHLY and FYNNEI. The CDR3 region is CASRKKDYGYTF. The DNA of the CDR3 is TGTGCCAGCAGAAAGAAGGACTATGGCTACACCTTC.

The CDR3 loop is CASSFGAGRTEAFF. For the CDR3, the DNA is TGTGCCAGCAGCTTCGGGGCGGGAAGGACTGAAGCTTTCTTT. The chain recombines TRBV7-9 with TRBJ1-1; D possibly corresponds to TRBD1 (5 bases). The CDR3 consists of 14 residues. The germline V and J ends were trimmed by 3 bases and 5 bases, with 13 bases remaining between them. Germline lookup yields CDR1 SEHNR and CDR2 FQNEAQ (reference sequence). The full variable domain, in which reference TRBV7-9 and TRBJ1-1 provide the parts outside the CDR3, is DTGVSQNPRHKITKRGQNVTFRCDPISEHNRLYWYRQTLGQGPEFLTYFQNEAQLEKSRLLSDRFSAERPKGSFSTLEIQRTEQGDSAMYLCASSFGAGRTEAFFGQGTRLTVV.

This chain uses TRBV6-5 with TRBJ2-3, with unresolved D. Germline CDR1 MNHEY, CDR2 SVGAGI. V lost 7 bases and J 6 bases, leaving 8 bases between the germline ends. The CDR3 has 11 amino acids. In DNA, the CDR3 is TGTGCCAGCACCGTAGCCGATACGCAGTATTTT. Translating gives CASTVADTQYF.

The rearrangement uses TRBV2 and TRBJ1-2; D might be TRBD1 (5 bases). V shed 9 bases and J shed 8 bases, with 22 bases lying between them. CDR1 SNHLY and CDR2 FYNNEI come from the germline V gene. This CDR3 has 14 residues. The CDR3, as DNA: TGTGCCAGTACCTTCGTGGTTGGGGCTCACGGCTACACCTTC. Amino acids: CASTFVVGAHGYTF.

The V call is TRBV27, the J call TRBJ2-7; D remains unclear. Germline CDR1 reads MNHEY; CDR2 reads SMNVEV (reference sequence). There are 14 residues in the CDR3. The germline V and J ends were trimmed by 4 bases and 2 bases, with 12 bases remaining between them. The CDR3 DNA reads as TGTGCCAGCAGTTACAATCTTGAGACCTACGAGCAGTACTTC. Its protein is CASSYNLETYEQYF.

This clone has only a few counts. The V gene is TRBV19, the J gene TRBJ1-1; no clear D. Looked up from germline, CDR1 is LNHDA and CDR2 is SQIVND (reference sequence). Trimming removed 3 bases at V and 1 base at J, with 6 bases between. The CDR3 consists of 13 residues. DNA of the CDR3: TGTGCCAGTAGTATCAAGGAGAACACTGAAGCTTTCTTT. This sequence encodes CASSIKENTEAFF.

The chain is built from TRBV7-2 and TRBJ2-3; TRBD2 matches at 7 bases. Germline CDR1 is SGHTA and CDR2 is FQGNSA. J lost 2 bases, V lost 4 bases, and 12 bases had no gene match. The CDR3 covers 17 residues. CDR3 in amino acids: CASSSPSKRGLTDTQYF. In DNA form, the CDR3 reads TGTGCCAGCAGCTCGCCCTCAAAGCGGGGCCTCACAGATACGCAGTATTTT.

The chain recombines TRBV7-9 with TRBJ1-6; D remains ambiguous. Germline CDR1 reads SEHNR; CDR2 reads FQNEAQ (reference sequence). CDR3 length equals 13 residues. Between the trimmed V and J ends, which lost 4 bases and 9 bases, there was a span of 10 bases. In DNA, the CDR3 is TGTGCCAGCAGCTATAAAGAGGCTTCACCCCTCCACTTT. Residues: CASSYKEASPLHF.

This sequence joins TRBV9 and TRBJ1-5; D perhaps matches TRBD1 (6 bases). The germline CDR1 and CDR2 sequences are SGDLS and YYNGEE. The CDR3 covers 15 residues. Between the trimmed V and J ends, which lost 0 bases and 7 bases, there was a span of 14 bases. As DNA, the CDR3 is TGTGCCAGCAGCGTAGATGGGGGGCATGGGCAGCCCCAGCATTTT. Translation gives CASSVDGGHGQPQHF.

The sample holds a few counts of this clone. The chain is built from TRBV7-9 and TRBJ1-2, with 12 nucleotides matching TRBD1. The CDR3 covers 15 residues. Germline loops: CDR1 SEHNR, CDR2 FQNEAQ (reference sequence). V lost 4 bases to trimming and J lost 4 bases; unmatched junction nucleotides: 4. The DNA of the CDR3 is TGTGCCAGCAGCTCCACGGGACAGGGGGCCTATGGCTACACCTTC. This translates into CASSSTGQGAYGYTF.

The V gene is TRBV13, the J gene TRBJ2-5; unclear D gene. CDR1 and CDR2 (germline): PRHDT, FYEKMQ (reference sequence). Trimming pared 5 bases from V and 4 bases from J, leaving 23 bases between. The CDR3 extends over 17 amino acids. The CDR3 protein is CASSTGPHTGVGETQYF. The CDR3 DNA reads as TGTGCCAGCAGCACCGGGCCTCACACTGGAGTAGGAGAGACCCAGTACTTC.

The chain has TRBV7-2 and TRBJ2-7; D tentatively fits TRBD1 or TRBD2 (6 bases each). Germline V gene sequence: CDR1 SGHTA, CDR2 FQGNSA. CDR3 length: 12 amino acids. Trimming shortened V by 5 bases and J by 7 bases, and 12 bases separated the two germline ends. This CDR3 reads CASSAQGREQYF. For the CDR3, the DNA is TGTGCCAGCAGCGCTCAGGGGAGGGAGCAGTACTTC.

The J gene is TRBJ1-2, the V gene TRBV25-1; D remains ambiguous. The V end lost 5 bases, the J end lost 8 bases, and 9 bases lay between the germline ends. The CDR3 contains 11 residues. Per the germline V gene, CDR1 is MGHDK and CDR2 is SYGVNS. CDR3 sequence: CASSSGEGYTF. The CDR3 DNA reads as TGTGCCAGCAGTTCCGGGGAGGGCTACACCTTC.

This clone was seen once. V gene TRBV4-3 combines with J gene TRBJ2-1; 8 nucleotides agree with TRBD2. The CDR3 runs 14 residues. The J segment lost 6 bases and the V segment lost 0 bases, leaving 1 base of the junction unmatched. Germline lookup yields CDR1 LGHNA and CDR2 YSLEER. CDR3 coding DNA: TGCGCCAGCAGCCAAGATCGGGGGGGCAATGAGCAGTTCTTC. Protein sequence: CASSQDRGGNEQFF.

The CDR3 is CAGRKGGGSEAFF. CDR3 nucleotide sequence: TGTGCCGGACGTAAGGGCGGGGGTTCTGAAGCTTTCTTT. The chain has TRBV19 and TRBJ1-1; D might be TRBD1 (5 bases). Trimming took off 11 bases at V and 6 bases at J, with 19 bases between the two ends. From germline, CDR1 is LNHDA and CDR2 SQIVND (reference sequence). The CDR3 covers 13 residues.

V gene TRBV10-3 combines with J gene TRBJ2-6; D call uncertain. This CDR3 is 15 amino acids long. Per the germline V gene, CDR1 is ENHRY and CDR2 is SYGVKD. The V end was cut by 10 bases, the J end by 0 bases, with 13 bases between. CDR3 residues: CASLDGISGANVLTF. CDR3 DNA: TGTGCCAGCCTAGATGGGATCTCTGGGGCCAACGTCCTGACTTTC.

The chain uses TRBV19 and TRBJ1-5; D might be TRBD1 (6 bases). The CDR3 totals 16 residues. Looked up from germline, CDR1 is LNHDA and CDR2 is SQIVND (reference sequence). Trimming cost V 5 bases and J 0 bases, with 14 bases left between them. The CDR3 region has the DNA TGTGCCAGTAGTCCCCTACAGGGAAATAGCAATCAGCCCCAGCATTTT. Its protein product is CASSPLQGNSNQPQHF. Supplemented by reference TRBV19 and TRBJ1-5, the full variable domain reads DGGITQSPKYLFRKEGQNVTLSCEQNLNHDAMYWYRQDPGQGLRLIYYSQIVNDFQKGDIAEGYSVSREKKESFPLTVTSAQKNPTAFYLCASSPLQGNSNQPQHFGDGTRLSIL.

This chain links TRBV9 with TRBJ2-5; D unclear. This CDR3 is built from 13 residues. Per germline, CDR1 SGDLS and CDR2 YYNGEE. Trimming cost V 2 bases and J 5 bases, with 10 bases left between them. The CDR3 region has the DNA TGTGCCAGCAGCGTCCGGACCGGGGAGACCCAGTACTTC. Translation gives CASSVRTGETQYF.

The chain links TRBV29-1 to TRBJ2-1; maybe TRBD1 (7 bases). Trimming took 1 base from V and 8 from J, leaving 12 bases between them. The germline gives CDR1 SQVTM, CDR2 ANQGSEA. This CDR3 contains 13 residues. CDR3 nucleotide sequence: TGCAGCGTTGAAGCTGGAGGGGGCGATGAGCAGTTCTTC. It yields the protein CSVEAGGGDEQFF.

This clone was seen just once. The J gene is TRBJ1-1, the V gene TRBV5-1; a possible D gene is TRBD1 (5 bases). Per germline, CDR1 SGHRS and CDR2 YFSETQ. Trimming removed 3 bases from V and 0 bases from J, with 12 bases in between. There are 15 residues in the CDR3. The chain's CDR3 is CASSSLDSLNTEAFF. The DNA of the CDR3 is TGCGCCAGCAGCTCCCTAGACAGTCTGAACACTGAAGCTTTCTTT.

The J gene is TRBJ1-2, the V gene TRBV14; D unresolved. CDR3 size: 13 residues. CDR1 is SGHDN, CDR2 FVKESK, per germline. Trimming cost V 4 bases and J 7 bases, with 13 bases left between them. The CDR3 reads CASSPTLQAGYTF. CDR3 in DNA: TGTGCCAGCAGCCCGACCCTTCAGGCTGGCTACACCTTC.

The V call is TRBV18, the J call TRBJ1-2; maybe TRBD1 (5 bases). The CDR3 covers 23 residues. Trimming left V 3 bases short and J 0 bases short, with 35 bases between. Germline CDR1 KGHSH, CDR2 LQKENI. Written as DNA, the CDR3 is TGTGCCAGCTCACCTCGGCGGGACCCAATCTCCGGTGCGGGGTTGTTAGCTAACTATGGCTACACCTTC. This gives the protein CASSPRRDPISGAGLLANYGYTF.

The chain uses TRBV5-6 and TRBJ2-7; a weak D match, TRBD1 (5 bases). The CDR3 is made up of 14 amino acids. CDR1 and CDR2 (germline): SGHDT, YYEEEE. V gave up 2 bases and J gave up 2 bases, with 11 bases separating them. For the CDR3, the DNA is TGTGCCAGCAGCTTTGTAGACAGACCCTACGAGCAGTACTTC. Translating it yields CASSFVDRPYEQYF.

The J gene is TRBJ2-3, the V gene TRBV27; D is perhaps TRBD1 (6 bases). V shed 3 bases and J shed 6 bases, with 13 bases lying between them. CDR3 length equals 14 residues. Germline V gives CDR1 MNHEY, CDR2 SMNVEV (reference sequence). CDR3 nucleotide sequence: TGTGCCAGCAGTTTCGTGGGGGCGGAGGATACGCAGTATTTT. Amino acid sequence: CASSFVGAEDTQYF.

The V call is TRBV7-8, the J call TRBJ1-4; weak D call: TRBD1 (5 bases). Trimming pared 5 bases from V and 3 bases from J, leaving 10 bases between. This CDR3 has 14 residues. CDR1 is SGHVS and CDR2 is FQNEAQ in the germline V gene. The CDR3 coding sequence is TGTGCCAGCAGCGGCGGCAGGGCTAATGAAAAACTGTTTTTT. Translated, it gives CASSGGRANEKLFF. The variable domain in full, with the rest retrieved from reference TRBV7-8 and TRBJ1-4, is GAGVSQSPRYKVAKRGQDVALRCDPISGHVSLFWYQQALGQGPEFLTYFQNEAQLDKSGLPSDRFFAERPEGSVSTLKIQRTQQEDSAVYLCASSGGRANEKLFFGSGTQLSVL.

The chain is built from TRBV5-6 and TRBJ2-6, with D unclear. This CDR3 comprises 15 residues. Germline-derived CDR1 and CDR2 are SGHDT and YYEEEE. V lost 4 bases and J lost 0, with 8 bases in between. Here the CDR3 DNA reads TGTGCCAGCAGCCTGCTAAACTCTGGGGCCAACGTCCTGACTTTC. It is translated as CASSLLNSGANVLTF. The full variable domain, completed using reference TRBV5-6 and TRBJ2-6, is DAGVTQSPTHLIKTRGQQVTLRCSPKSGHDTVSWYQQALGQGPQFIFQYYEEEERQRGNFPDRFSGHQFPNYSSELNVNALLLGDSALYLCASSLLNSGANVLTFGAGSRLTVL.

V and J are TRBV27 and TRBJ1-5, with D unresolved. This CDR3 contains 15 residues. CDR1 MNHEY and CDR2 SMNVEV come from the germline V gene (reference sequence). V was trimmed by 6 bases and J by 5 bases, leaving 17 bases between them. The CDR3 here is CASREQLPPDQPQHF. The CDR3 DNA sequence: TGTGCCAGCAGGGAACAGCTCCCACCTGATCAGCCCCAGCATTTT.